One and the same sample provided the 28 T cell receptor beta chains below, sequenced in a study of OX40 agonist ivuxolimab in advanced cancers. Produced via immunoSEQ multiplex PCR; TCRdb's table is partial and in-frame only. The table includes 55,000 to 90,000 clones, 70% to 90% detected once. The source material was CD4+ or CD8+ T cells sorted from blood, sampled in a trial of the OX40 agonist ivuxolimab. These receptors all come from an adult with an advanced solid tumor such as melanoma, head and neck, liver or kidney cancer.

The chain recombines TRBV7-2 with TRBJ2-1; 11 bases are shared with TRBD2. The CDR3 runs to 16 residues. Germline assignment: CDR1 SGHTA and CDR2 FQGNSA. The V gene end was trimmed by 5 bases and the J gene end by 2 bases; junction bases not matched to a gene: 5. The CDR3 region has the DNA TGTGCCAGCAGCACAGCTAGCGGGAGGACCTACAATGAGCAGTTCTTC. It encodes CASSTASGRTYNEQFF.

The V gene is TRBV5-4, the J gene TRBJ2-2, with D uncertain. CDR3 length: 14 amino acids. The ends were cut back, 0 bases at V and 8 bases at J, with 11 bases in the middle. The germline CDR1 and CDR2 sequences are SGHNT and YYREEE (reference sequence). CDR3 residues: CASSLGGYRGELFF. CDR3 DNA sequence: TGTGCCAGCAGCTTGGGTGGGTATAGGGGGGAGCTGTTTTTT.

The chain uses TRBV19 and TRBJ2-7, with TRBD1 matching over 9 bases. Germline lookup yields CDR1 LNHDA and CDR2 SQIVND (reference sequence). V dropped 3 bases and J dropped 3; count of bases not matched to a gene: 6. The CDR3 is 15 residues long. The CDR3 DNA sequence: TGTGCCAGTAGTATTGGCGGGACAGGGCTCTACGAGCAGTACTTC. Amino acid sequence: CASSIGGTGLYEQYF.

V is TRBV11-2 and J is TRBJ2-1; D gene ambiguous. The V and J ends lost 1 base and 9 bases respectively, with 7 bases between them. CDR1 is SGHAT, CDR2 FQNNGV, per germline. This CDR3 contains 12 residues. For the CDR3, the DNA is TGTGCCAGCAGCTTAGGTGGGGTTGAGCAGTTCTTC. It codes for CASSLGGVEQFF.

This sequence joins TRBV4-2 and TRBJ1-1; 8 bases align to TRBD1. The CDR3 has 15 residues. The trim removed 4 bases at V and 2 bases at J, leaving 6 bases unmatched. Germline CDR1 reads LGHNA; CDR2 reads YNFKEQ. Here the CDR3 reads CASSPGQEYNTEAFF. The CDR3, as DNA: TGTGCCAGCAGCCCGGGACAGGAGTATAACACTGAAGCTTTCTTT.

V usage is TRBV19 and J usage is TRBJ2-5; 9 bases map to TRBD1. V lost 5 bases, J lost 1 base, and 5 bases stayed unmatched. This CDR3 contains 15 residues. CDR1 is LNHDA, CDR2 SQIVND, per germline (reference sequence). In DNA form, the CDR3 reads TGTGCCAGTAGTTCTCTACAGGGGGCCCAAGAGACCCAGTACTTC. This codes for CASSSLQGAQETQYF.

The CDR3: CAWNGGGPREQYF. The CDR3 DNA reads as TGTGCCTGGAACGGCGGGGGGCCCAGGGAGCAGTACTTC. The genes are TRBV30 and TRBJ2-7; 8 nucleotides line up with TRBD2. CDR1 is GTSNPN and CDR2 is SVGIG in the germline V gene (reference sequence). This CDR3 region has 13 residues. The J segment lost 7 bases and the V segment lost 4 bases, leaving 9 bases of the junction unmatched.

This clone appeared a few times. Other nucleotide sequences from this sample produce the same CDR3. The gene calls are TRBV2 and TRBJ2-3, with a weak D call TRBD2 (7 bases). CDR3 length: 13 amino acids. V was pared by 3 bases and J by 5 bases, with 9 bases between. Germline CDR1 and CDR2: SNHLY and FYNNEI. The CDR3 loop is CASSEGGRDTQYF. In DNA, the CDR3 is TGTGCCAGCAGTGAGGGGGGGCGAGATACGCAGTATTTT.

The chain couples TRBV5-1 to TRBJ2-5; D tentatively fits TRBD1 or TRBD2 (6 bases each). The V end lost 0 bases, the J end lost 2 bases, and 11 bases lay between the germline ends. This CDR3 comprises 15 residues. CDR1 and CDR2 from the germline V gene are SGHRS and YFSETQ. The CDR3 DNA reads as TGCGCCAGCAGCTTGGGGGGGGCCGATCAAGAGACCCAGTACTTC. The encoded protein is CASSLGGADQETQYF.

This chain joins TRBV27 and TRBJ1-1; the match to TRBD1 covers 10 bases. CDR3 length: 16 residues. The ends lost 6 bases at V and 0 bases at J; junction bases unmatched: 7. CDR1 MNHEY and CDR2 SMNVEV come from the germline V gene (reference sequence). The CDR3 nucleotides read TGTGCCAGCAGCGGACCGGGACAGGGGATGAACACTGAAGCTTTCTTT. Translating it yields CASSGPGQGMNTEAFF.

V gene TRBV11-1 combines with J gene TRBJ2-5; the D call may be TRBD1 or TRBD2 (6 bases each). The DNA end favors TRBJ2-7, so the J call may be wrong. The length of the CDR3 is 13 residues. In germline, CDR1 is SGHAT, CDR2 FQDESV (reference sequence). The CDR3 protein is CASSPLQGGEQYF. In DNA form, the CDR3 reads TGTGCCAGCAGCCCTCTACAGGGAGGCGAGCAGTACTTC.

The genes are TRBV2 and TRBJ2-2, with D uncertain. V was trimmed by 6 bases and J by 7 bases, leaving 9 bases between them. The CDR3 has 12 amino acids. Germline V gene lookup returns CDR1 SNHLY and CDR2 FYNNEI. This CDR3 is CASRGEGGELFF. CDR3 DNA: TGTGCCAGCAGGGGTGAAGGCGGGGAGCTGTTTTTT.

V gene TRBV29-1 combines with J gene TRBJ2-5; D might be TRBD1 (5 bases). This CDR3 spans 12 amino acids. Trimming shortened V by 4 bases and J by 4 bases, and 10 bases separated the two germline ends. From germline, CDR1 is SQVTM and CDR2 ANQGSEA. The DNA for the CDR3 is TGCAGCGTTGCCAGCAGGGCAGAGACCCAGTACTTC. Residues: CSVASRAETQYF.

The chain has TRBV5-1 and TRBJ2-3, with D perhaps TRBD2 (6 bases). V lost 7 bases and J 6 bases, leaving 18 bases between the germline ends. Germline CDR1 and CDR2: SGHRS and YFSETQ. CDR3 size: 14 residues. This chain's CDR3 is CASGLILAGDTQYF. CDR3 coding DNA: TGCGCCAGCGGGTTGATACTAGCAGGGGATACGCAGTATTTT.

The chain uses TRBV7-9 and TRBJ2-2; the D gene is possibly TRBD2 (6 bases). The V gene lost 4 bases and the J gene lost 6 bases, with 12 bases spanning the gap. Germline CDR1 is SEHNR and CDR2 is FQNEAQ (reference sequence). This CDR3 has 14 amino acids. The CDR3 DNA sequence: TGTGCCAGCAGCTCAGGGCCGGGGGCCGGGGAGCTGTTTTTT. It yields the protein CASSSGPGAGELFF.

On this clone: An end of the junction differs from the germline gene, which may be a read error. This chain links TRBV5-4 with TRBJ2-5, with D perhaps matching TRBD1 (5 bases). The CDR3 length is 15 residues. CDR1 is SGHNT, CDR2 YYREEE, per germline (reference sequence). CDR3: CASSPRQGAQETQHF. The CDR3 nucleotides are TGTGCCAGCAGCCCCCGGCAGGGCGCCCAAGAGACCCAGCACTTC.

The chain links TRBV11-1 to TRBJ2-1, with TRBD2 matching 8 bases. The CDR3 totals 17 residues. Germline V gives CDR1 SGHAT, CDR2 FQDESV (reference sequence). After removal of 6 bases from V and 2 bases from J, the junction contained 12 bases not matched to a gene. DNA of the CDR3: TGTGCCAGCAGAGCCGGACGAGCGGGGGCAACCTACAATGAGCAGTTCTTC. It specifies CASRAGRAGATYNEQFF.

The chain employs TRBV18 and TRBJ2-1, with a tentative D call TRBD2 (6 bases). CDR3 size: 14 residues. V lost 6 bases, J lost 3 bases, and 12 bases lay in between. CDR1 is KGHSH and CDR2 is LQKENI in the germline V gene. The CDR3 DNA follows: TGTGCCAGCTCGGGGGGACTCGACTACAATGAGCAGTTCTTC. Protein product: CASSGGLDYNEQFF.

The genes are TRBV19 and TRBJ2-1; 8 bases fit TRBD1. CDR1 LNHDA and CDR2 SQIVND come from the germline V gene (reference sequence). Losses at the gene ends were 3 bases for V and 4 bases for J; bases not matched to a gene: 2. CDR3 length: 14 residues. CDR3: CASSIRTGYNEQFF. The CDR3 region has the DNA TGTGCCAGTAGTATCCGGACAGGGTACAATGAGCAGTTCTTC.

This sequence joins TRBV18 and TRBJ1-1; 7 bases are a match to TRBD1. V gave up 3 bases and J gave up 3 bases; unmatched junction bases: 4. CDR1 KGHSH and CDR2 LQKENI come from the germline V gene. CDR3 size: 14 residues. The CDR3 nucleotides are TGTGCCAGCTCACCGAGACAGGGTGACACTGAAGCTTTCTTT. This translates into CASSPRQGDTEAFF.

The CDR3 spells CASSLPRGSYNEQFF. The CDR3 DNA sequence: TGTGCCAGCAGCCTACCCAGGGGTTCGTACAATGAGCAGTTCTTC. The rearrangement joins TRBV13 to TRBJ2-1, with D tentatively TRBD1 (6 bases). This CDR3 region has 15 residues. Germline assignment: CDR1 PRHDT and CDR2 FYEKMQ (reference sequence). Trimming pared 5 bases from V and 4 bases from J, leaving 15 bases between.

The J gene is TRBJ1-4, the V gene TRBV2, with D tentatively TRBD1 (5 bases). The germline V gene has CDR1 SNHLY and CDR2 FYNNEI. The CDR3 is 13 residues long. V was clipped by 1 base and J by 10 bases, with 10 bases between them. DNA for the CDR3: TGTGCCAGCAGTGAAGTGAGTAGGGGAAAACTGTTTTTT. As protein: CASSEVSRGKLFF. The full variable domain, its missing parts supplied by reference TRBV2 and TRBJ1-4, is EPEVTQTPSHQVTQMGQEVILRCVPISNHLYFYWYRQILGQKVEFLVSFYNNEISEKSEIFDDQFSVERPDGSNFTLKIRSTKLEDSAMYFCASSEVSRGKLFFGSGTQLSVL.

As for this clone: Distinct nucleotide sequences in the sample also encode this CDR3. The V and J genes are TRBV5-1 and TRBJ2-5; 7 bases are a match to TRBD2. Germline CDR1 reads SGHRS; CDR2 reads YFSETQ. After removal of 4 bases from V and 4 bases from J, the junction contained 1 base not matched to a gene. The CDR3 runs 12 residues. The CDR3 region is CASSGEGETQYF. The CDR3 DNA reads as TGCGCCAGCAGCGGGGAGGGAGAGACCCAGTACTTC.

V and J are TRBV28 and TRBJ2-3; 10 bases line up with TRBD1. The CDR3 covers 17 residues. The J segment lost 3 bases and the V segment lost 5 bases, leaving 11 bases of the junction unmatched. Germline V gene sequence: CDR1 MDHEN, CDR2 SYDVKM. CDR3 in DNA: TGTGCCAGCAGTCCCGGGGACAGGGGAAAGGAAACAGATACGCAGTATTTT. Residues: CASSPGDRGKETDTQYF. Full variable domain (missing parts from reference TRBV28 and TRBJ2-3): DVKVTQSSRYLVKRTGEKVFLECVQDMDHENMFWYRQDPGLGLRLIYFSYDVKMKEKGDIPEGYSVSREKKERFSLILESASTNQTSMYLCASSPGDRGKETDTQYFGPGTRLTVL.

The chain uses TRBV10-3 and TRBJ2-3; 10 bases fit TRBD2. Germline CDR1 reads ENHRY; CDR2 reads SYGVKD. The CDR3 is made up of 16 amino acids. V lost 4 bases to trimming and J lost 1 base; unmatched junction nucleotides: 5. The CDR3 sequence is CAISAPSGGGTDTQYF. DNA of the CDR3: TGTGCCATCAGTGCACCTAGCGGGGGTGGCACAGATACGCAGTATTTT.

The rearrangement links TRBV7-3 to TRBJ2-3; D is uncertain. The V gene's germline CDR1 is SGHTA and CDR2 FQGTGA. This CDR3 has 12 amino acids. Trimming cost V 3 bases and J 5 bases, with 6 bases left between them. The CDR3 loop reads CASSFSGDTQYF. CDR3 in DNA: TGTGCCAGCAGCTTCTCCGGAGATACGCAGTATTTT.

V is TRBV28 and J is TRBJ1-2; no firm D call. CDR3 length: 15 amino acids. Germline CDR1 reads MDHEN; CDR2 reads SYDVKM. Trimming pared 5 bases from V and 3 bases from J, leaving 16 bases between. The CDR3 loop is CASSPPRAEYYGYTF. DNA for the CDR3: TGTGCCAGCAGTCCTCCCCGGGCGGAATACTATGGCTACACCTTC.

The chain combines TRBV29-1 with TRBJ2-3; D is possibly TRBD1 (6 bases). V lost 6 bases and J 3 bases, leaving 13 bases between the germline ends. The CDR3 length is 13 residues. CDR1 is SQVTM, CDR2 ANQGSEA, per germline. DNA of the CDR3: TGCAGCGTAAGACAGGACGAAACAGATACGCAGTATTTT. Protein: CSVRQDETDTQYF.